Listed here are 4 T cell receptor beta chains from one sample, sequenced in a study of blood T cell repertoires in COVID-19. The assay was immunoSEQ multiplex PCR, and TCRdb's table has in-frame clones only and misses some. The sample records more than 85,000 clones, around 82% being singletons. The sample consisted of peripheral blood. These receptors were obtained from a woman between 45 and 65 years old with acute or convalescent COVID-19.

The rearrangement uses TRBV6-5 and TRBJ1-2; weak D call: TRBD1 (6 bases). Looked up from germline, CDR1 is MNHEY and CDR2 is SVGAGI. The ends were cut back, 6 bases at V and 4 bases at J, with 12 bases in the middle. The CDR3 loop spans 13 amino acids. In DNA, the CDR3 is TGTGCCAGCAGAATCGGACAGTTCTATGGCTACACCTTC. This sequence encodes CASRIGQFYGYTF.

The sample holds a few counts of this clone. This chain joins TRBV18 and TRBJ1-6, with D tentatively TRBD1 (5 bases). Germline CDR1 and CDR2: KGHSH and LQKENI. This CDR3 is built from 13 residues. V was clipped by 5 bases and J by 8 bases, with 10 bases between them. CDR3: CASSFTQDSPLHF. The CDR3 DNA follows: TGTGCCAGCTCATTTACACAGGATTCACCCCTCCACTTT.

The CDR3 bases are TGTGCCAGCAGCCGGACCGGGACAGGGGGTGAAAAACTGTTTTTT. It yields the protein CASSRTGTGGEKLFF. The chain recombines TRBV5-4 with TRBJ1-4; 11 bases map to TRBD1. This CDR3 is built from 15 residues. With 4 bases clipped from V and 7 bases from J, the junction kept 6 bases outside the gene matches. Germline V gene sequence: CDR1 SGHNT, CDR2 YYREEE (reference sequence).

The rearrangement joins TRBV10-3 to TRBJ1-1; D possibly corresponds to TRBD1 (6 bases). The CDR3 runs to 15 residues. Trimming removed 6 bases from V and 3 bases from J, with 17 bases in between. Germline V gene sequence: CDR1 ENHRY, CDR2 SYGVKD. CDR3: CAISPRPTGDTEAFF. The DNA of the CDR3 is TGTGCCATCAGCCCGAGACCGACAGGCGACACTGAAGCTTTCTTT.